This entry lists 31 T cell receptor beta chains sequenced from one sample in a study of T cells expressing NK-cell markers. TCRdb reprocessed the 5' RACE reads; each CDR3 protein has one entry and no DNA is given. This table holds about 380,000 distinct CDR3 sequences. The sequenced material came from blood T cells: a sorted CD56 or NKG2C T cell subset, CD4+ or CD8+ T cells, or bulk PBMC T cells (not recorded which). The receptor source for this set is a man aged 18 to 70 in good health.

This chain connects TRBV27 to TRBJ2-2; the D gene TCRdb calls, TRBD2, cannot be checked with no DNA. CDR1 MNHEY and CDR2 SMNVEV come from the germline V gene (reference sequence). This CDR3 has 16 residues. CDR3 in amino acids: CASSSGGAPGTGELFF.

The chain employs TRBV6-1 and TRBJ2-2; TCRdb reports TRBD2, a call that lacks DNA to check it against. The CDR3 covers 16 residues. The germline gives CDR1 MNHNS, CDR2 SASEGT. The CDR3 reads CASSRRGALNTGELFF.

This rearrangement joins TRBV21-1 to TRBJ1-3. TRBV21-1 is annotated as a pseudogene. CDR3 length equals 11 residues. Here the CDR3 reads CASSWCDTIYF.

The chain combines TRBV6-1 with TRBJ2-7; the TCRdb D gene call, TRBD1, has no DNA to confirm it. The CDR3 extends over 12 amino acids. The V gene's germline CDR1 is MNHNS and CDR2 SASEGT. The CDR3 here is CAARDRVYEQYF.

The chain is built from TRBV28 and TRBJ2-1; TCRdb returns TRBD2, unconfirmable since there is no DNA. This CDR3 comprises 17 residues. CDR1 is MDHEN, CDR2 SYDVKM, per germline. CDR3: CASTASGLQSSYNEQFF.

The chain carries TRBV6-1 and TRBJ2-7. CDR1 and CDR2 from the germline V gene are MNHNS and SASEGT. The CDR3 runs 13 residues. The CDR3 is CASKGRSSYEQYF.

The V call is TRBV5-6, the J call TRBJ2-7; the D gene TCRdb calls, TRBD1, cannot be checked with no DNA. Germline CDR1 and CDR2: SGHDT and YYEEEE. This CDR3 has 13 residues. The CDR3 is CASSSISGGEQYF.

The chain has TRBV7-2 and TRBJ2-3; there is no DNA to check the TCRdb D call of TRBD1. The CDR3 runs to 15 residues. Germline CDR1 is SGHTA and CDR2 is FQGNSA. The CDR3 sequence: CASSSRTGSTDTQYF.

The V gene is TRBV11-1, the J gene TRBJ2-7; TCRdb's D call of TRBD2 is untestable without DNA. The CDR3 runs 19 residues. The germline V gene encodes CDR1 SGHAT and CDR2 FQDESV (reference sequence). CDR3 amino acids: CASSLPLGAGEGSSYEQYF.

CDR3 residues: CASSLSAGGPETQYF. The rearrangement uses TRBV7-3 and TRBJ2-5; TCRdb calls TRBD2, which cannot be checked without DNA. The germline CDR1 and CDR2 sequences are SGHTA and FQGTGA. CDR3 length: 15 amino acids.

The rearrangement links TRBV11-2 to TRBJ1-1; the D call from TCRdb, TRBD1, cannot be confirmed without DNA. The CDR3 loop spans 13 amino acids. Germline-derived CDR1 and CDR2 are SGHAT and FQNNGV. CDR3 sequence reads: CASRKQGNTEAFF.

J is TRBJ2-3 and V is TRBV20-1; the TCRdb D gene call, TRBD2, has no DNA to confirm it. The V gene's germline CDR1 is DFQATT and CDR2 SNEGSKA (reference sequence). The CDR3 spans 18 residues. The CDR3 loop reads CSAAGAGLAGAGSDTQYF.

This rearrangement joins TRBV3-1 to TRBJ1-2; as DNA is missing, the TRBD1 call by TCRdb cannot be tested. Germline V CDR1 and CDR2: LGHDT, YNNKEL (reference sequence). CDR3 length: 15 amino acids. The CDR3 loop reads CASSQFSRGINGYTF.

The chain couples TRBV5-1 to TRBJ1-3. Germline V gives CDR1 SGHRS, CDR2 YFSETQ. The CDR3 spans 14 residues. The CDR3 sequence is CASSGTSSGNTIYF.

The rearrangement uses TRBV10-3 and TRBJ2-3; TCRdb names TRBD2, which stays unverified in the absence of DNA. The CDR3 has 18 residues. Germline V gene sequence: CDR1 ENHRY, CDR2 SYGVKD. The CDR3 reads CAISGTSGGPFGTDTQYF.

The V call is TRBV2, the J call TRBJ2-1; the TCRdb call, TRBD1, lacks DNA for checking. Germline V gene lookup returns CDR1 SNHLY and CDR2 FYNNEI. This CDR3 comprises 14 residues. This CDR3 reads CASSETGGADEQFF. Full variable domain (remainder filled in from reference TRBV2 and TRBJ2-1): EPEVTQTPSHQVTQMGQEVILRCVPISNHLYFYWYRQILGQKVEFLVSFYNNEISEKSEIFDDQFSVERPDGSNFTLKIRSTKLEDSAMYFCASSETGGADEQFFGPGTRLTVL.

This rearrangement joins TRBV20-1 to TRBJ2-3; absent DNA, TCRdb's TRBD1 call cannot be checked. The germline V gene has CDR1 DFQATT and CDR2 SNEGSKA (reference sequence). The CDR3 is 14 amino acids. The CDR3: CSASPGGFTDTQYF.

The chain carries TRBV6-1 and TRBJ2-7; TCRdb gives TRBD1 as the D gene, but with no DNA this cannot be confirmed. CDR3 size: 14 residues. CDR1 and CDR2 (germline): MNHNS, SASEGT. The CDR3 is CASSEEGQWGEQYF.

The chain uses TRBV6-1 and TRBJ1-5; the TCRdb D gene call, TRBD1, has no DNA to confirm it. The CDR3 covers 15 residues. From germline, CDR1 is MNHNS and CDR2 SASEGT. The CDR3 sequence is CASAGSRVGNQPQHF.

The chain uses TRBV10-3 and TRBJ2-1; TCRdb gives TRBD1 as the D gene, but with no DNA this cannot be confirmed. This CDR3 spans 15 amino acids. Germline V lookup: CDR1 ENHRY, CDR2 SYGVKD. CDR3 sequence: CAISASQGIGNEQFF.

The chain couples TRBV3-1 to TRBJ2-2. The CDR3 has 16 amino acids. Germline CDR1 and CDR2: LGHDT and YNNKEL (reference sequence). CDR3 protein: CASSYPRPDNTGELFF.

This chain connects TRBV3-1 to TRBJ2-1; TCRdb proposes TRBD1, but this gene call is untestable without DNA. The CDR3 consists of 14 residues. The V gene's germline CDR1 is LGHDT and CDR2 YNNKEL (reference sequence). The CDR3 loop reads CASSFATGRNEQFF.

The genes are TRBV6-1 and TRBJ2-7; TCRdb's D call, TRBD1, is unchecked because there is no DNA. CDR1 is MNHNS, CDR2 SASEGT, per germline. The CDR3 covers 16 residues. The CDR3 region is CARADRFPPSSYEQYF.

The gene calls are TRBV12-3 or TRBV12-4 and TRBJ1-1; TCRdb outputs TRBD1, but without DNA this stays unchecked. The CDR3 consists of 17 residues. CDR3 residues: CASSLTAGHFLNTEAFF.

This chain connects TRBV6-5 to TRBJ2-1; the TRBD1 assignment by TCRdb is unverifiable without DNA. This CDR3 is 16 amino acids long. Germline CDR1 MNHEY, CDR2 SVGAGI. The CDR3 region is CASSYKVVGGQDEQFF.

The genes are TRBV29-1 and TRBJ2-7; lacking DNA, the TRBD1 call made by TCRdb goes unchecked. The CDR3 sequence is 14 residues long. Germline CDR1 SQVTM, CDR2 ANQGSEA. CDR3 region: CSVEVQGKVYEQYF.

The V gene is TRBV7-3, the J gene TRBJ2-3; TCRdb indicates TRBD1, and absent DNA this call remains unverified. The germline V gene has CDR1 SGHTA and CDR2 FQGTGA. The CDR3 runs 15 residues. The chain's CDR3 is CASSKHAGEADTQYF.

This sequence joins TRBV11-2 and TRBJ2-7; TCRdb's assignment of TRBD1 cannot be checked, as there is no DNA. The CDR3 contains 12 residues. Germline V gives CDR1 SGHAT, CDR2 FQNNGV. CDR3 protein: CASSPGPDRRYF.

V gene TRBV15 combines with J gene TRBJ1-6. The CDR3 runs to 15 residues. Germline CDR1 LNHNV, CDR2 YYDKDF (reference sequence). This CDR3 is CATSRDSSYNSPLHF.

V usage is TRBV5-1 and J usage is TRBJ1-1. Per germline, CDR1 SGHRS and CDR2 YFSETQ. CDR3 length: 13 amino acids. CDR3 sequence reads: CASSSGVVTEAFF.

The V gene is TRBV20-1, the J gene TRBJ2-7; lacking DNA, the TRBD2 call made by TCRdb goes unchecked. The CDR3 loop spans 15 amino acids. CDR1 is DFQATT, CDR2 SNEGSKA, per germline (reference sequence). This chain's CDR3 is CSAPKGGGHSYEQYF.